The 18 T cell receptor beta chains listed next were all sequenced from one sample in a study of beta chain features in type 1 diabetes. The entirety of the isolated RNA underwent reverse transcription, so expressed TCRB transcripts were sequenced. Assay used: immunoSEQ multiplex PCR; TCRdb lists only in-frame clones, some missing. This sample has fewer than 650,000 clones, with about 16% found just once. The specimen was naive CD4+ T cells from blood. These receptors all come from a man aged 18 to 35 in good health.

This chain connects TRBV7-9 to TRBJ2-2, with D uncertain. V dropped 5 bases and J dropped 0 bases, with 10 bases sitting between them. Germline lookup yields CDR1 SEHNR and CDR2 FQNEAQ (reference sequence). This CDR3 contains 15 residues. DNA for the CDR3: TGTGCCAGCAGCCTAGGCAAACCGAACACCGGGGAGCTGTTTTTT. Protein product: CASSLGKPNTGELFF.

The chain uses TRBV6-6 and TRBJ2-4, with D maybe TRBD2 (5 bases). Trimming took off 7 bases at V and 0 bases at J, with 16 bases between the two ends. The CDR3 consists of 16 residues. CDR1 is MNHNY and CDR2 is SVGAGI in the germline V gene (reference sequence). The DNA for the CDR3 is TGTGCCAGCACCTCAGGCCAACTAGTAGCCAAAAACATTCAGTACTTC. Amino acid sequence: CASTSGQLVAKNIQYF.

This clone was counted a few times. DNA of the CDR3: TGTGCCAGCATCTTCGACAGGGCCACAGATACGCAGTATTTT. It yields the protein CASIFDRATDTQYF. The chain joins TRBV7-2 to TRBJ2-3; 7 bases line up with TRBD1. CDR1 and CDR2 (germline): SGHTA, FQGNSA. The V segment lost 7 bases and the J segment 2 bases; nucleotides outside the gene matches: 6. The CDR3 is 14 amino acids.

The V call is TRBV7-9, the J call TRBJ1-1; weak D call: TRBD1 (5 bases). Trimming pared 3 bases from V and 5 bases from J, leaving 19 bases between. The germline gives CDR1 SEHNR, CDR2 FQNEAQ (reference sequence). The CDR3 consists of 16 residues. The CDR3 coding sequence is TGTGCCAGCAGCTTTCGCAGGGTATCAATAAGGACTGAAGCTTTCTTT. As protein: CASSFRRVSIRTEAFF.

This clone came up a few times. The CDR3 nucleotides are TGTGCCAGCAGACAAGGGTCCTATAATTCACCCCTCCACTTT. This gives the protein CASRQGSYNSPLHF. The genes are TRBV27 and TRBJ1-6, with D hard to call. Germline V gene data show CDR1 as MNHEY and CDR2 as SMNVEV (reference sequence). The CDR3 consists of 14 residues. The germline V and J ends were trimmed by 6 bases and 1 base, with 7 bases remaining between them.

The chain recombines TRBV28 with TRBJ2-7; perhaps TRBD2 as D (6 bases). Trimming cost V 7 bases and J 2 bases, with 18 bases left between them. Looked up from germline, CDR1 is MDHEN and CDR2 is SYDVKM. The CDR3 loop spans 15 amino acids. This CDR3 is CASTGGKLAPYEQYF. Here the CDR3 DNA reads TGTGCCAGCACCGGAGGGAAGTTAGCTCCCTACGAGCAGTACTTC.

The CDR3 DNA sequence: TGTGCCAGCAGCACAGGGTTAAGGAATGAGCAGTTCTTC. Its protein is CASSTGLRNEQFF. The genes are TRBV28 and TRBJ2-1, with D possibly matching TRBD1 (6 bases). V lost 6 bases to trimming and J lost 7 bases, with 13 bases between them. The CDR3 extends over 13 amino acids. The V gene's germline CDR1 is MDHEN and CDR2 SYDVKM.

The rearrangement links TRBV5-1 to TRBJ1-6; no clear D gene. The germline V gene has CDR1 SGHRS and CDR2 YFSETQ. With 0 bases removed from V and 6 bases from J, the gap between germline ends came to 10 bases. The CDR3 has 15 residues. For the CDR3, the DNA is TGCGCCAGCAGCTTGGAAGGGAGCGGTAATTCACCCCTCCACTTT. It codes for CASSLEGSGNSPLHF.

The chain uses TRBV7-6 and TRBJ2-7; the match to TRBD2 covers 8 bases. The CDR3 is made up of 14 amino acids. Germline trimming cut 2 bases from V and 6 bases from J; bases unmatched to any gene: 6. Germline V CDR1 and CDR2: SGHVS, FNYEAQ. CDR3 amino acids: CASSLMREVSEQYF. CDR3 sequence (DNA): TGTGCCAGCAGCTTAATGCGGGAGGTTAGCGAGCAGTACTTC.

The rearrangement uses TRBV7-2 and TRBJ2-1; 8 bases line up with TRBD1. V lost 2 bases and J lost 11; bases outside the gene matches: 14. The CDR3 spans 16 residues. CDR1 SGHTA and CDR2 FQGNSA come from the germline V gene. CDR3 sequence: CASSLMGTGLKQKQFF. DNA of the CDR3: TGTGCCAGCAGCTTAATGGGGACAGGATTAAAACAAAAGCAGTTCTTC.

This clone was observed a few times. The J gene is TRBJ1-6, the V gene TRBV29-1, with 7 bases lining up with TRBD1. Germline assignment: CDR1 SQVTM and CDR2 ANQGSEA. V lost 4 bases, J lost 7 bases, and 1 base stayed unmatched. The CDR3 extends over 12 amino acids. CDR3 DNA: TGCAGCGTTGGACAGGGAAATTCACCCCTCCACTTT. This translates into CSVGQGNSPLHF.

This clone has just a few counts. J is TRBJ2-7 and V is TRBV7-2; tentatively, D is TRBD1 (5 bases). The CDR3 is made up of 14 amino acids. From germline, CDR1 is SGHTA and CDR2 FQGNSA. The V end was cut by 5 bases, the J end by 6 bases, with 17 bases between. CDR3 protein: CASSPKAGLLEQYF. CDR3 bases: TGTGCCAGCAGCCCAAAGGCAGGGCTCCTCGAGCAGTACTTC.

The DNA for the CDR3 is TGTGCCAGCAGTTACCGGGATCCGGGGGCGGTAGATACGCAGTATTTT. Residues: CASSYRDPGAVDTQYF. The chain is built from TRBV6-6 and TRBJ2-3; D may correspond to TRBD1 or TRBD2 (6 bases each). The germline V and J ends were trimmed by 2 bases and 5 bases, with 17 bases remaining between them. The CDR3 is 16 residues long. From germline, CDR1 is MNHNY and CDR2 SVGAGI (reference sequence).

CDR3 DNA sequence: TGTGCCACCAGCGCCGGGTGGACTGAAGCTTTCTTT. The encoded protein is CATSAGWTEAFF. The chain is built from TRBV15 and TRBJ1-1; D unresolved. The germline V gene encodes CDR1 LNHNV and CDR2 YYDKDF (reference sequence). The V gene lost 5 bases and the J gene lost 5 bases, with 9 bases spanning the gap. CDR3 length: 12 residues.

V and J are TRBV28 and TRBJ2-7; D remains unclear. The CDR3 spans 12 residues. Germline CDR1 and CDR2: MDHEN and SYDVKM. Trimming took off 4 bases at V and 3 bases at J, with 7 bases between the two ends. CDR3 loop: CASSYDIYEQYF. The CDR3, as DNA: TGTGCCAGCAGTTACGACATCTACGAGCAGTACTTC.

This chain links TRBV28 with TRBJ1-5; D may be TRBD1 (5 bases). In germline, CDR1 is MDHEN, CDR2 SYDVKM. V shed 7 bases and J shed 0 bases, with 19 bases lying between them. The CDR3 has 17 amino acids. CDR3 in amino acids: CASTPPPYRYSNQPQHF. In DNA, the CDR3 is TGTGCCAGCACCCCTCCTCCGTACAGGTATAGCAATCAGCCCCAGCATTTT.

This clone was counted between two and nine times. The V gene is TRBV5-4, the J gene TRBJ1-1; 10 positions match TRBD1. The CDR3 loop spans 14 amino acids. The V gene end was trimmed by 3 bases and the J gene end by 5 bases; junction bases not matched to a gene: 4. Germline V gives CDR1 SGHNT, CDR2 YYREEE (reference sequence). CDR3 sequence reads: CASSSTGGTTEAFF. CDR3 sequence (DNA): TGTGCCAGCAGCTCGACAGGGGGCACAACTGAAGCTTTCTTT.

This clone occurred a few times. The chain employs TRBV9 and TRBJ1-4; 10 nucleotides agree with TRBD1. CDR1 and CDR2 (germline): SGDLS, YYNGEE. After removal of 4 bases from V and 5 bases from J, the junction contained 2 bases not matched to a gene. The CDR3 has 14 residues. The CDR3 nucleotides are TGTGCCAGCAGCCAGGGACAGGGGAATGAAAAACTGTTTTTT. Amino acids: CASSQGQGNEKLFF.